This T cell receptor (beta chain) was sequenced for a study of technical replicates of blood from several donors. Sequencing used immunoSEQ multiplex PCR; TCRdb keeps in-frame clones, though not all of them. There are under 75,000 clones in the sample; roughly 86% occur only once, and approximately 5.4% lies in the top ten. The V gene's germline CDR1 is LNHDA and CDR2 SQIVND (reference sequence). The V end lost 5 bases, the J end lost 4 bases, and 12 bases lay between the germline ends. The CDR3 covers 14 residues. The J gene is TRBJ1-5, the V gene TRBV19; perhaps TRBD1 as D (5 bases). The material sequenced was PBMCs. The source is a human donor in good health. Some clones in this sample may be carry-over from other donors' samples. The DNA for the CDR3 is TGTGCCAGTAGTCCGGGACTTAGGAATCAGCCCCAGCATTTT. Residues: CASSPGLRNQPQHF. The full variable domain, completed using reference TRBV19 and TRBJ1-5, is DGGITQSPKYLFRKEGQNVTLSCEQNLNHDAMYWYRQDPGQGLRLIYYSQIVNDFQKGDIAEGYSVSREKKESFPLTVTSAQKNPTAFYLCASSPGLRNQPQHFGDGTRLSIL.